This TCR beta chain derives from a study of shared clonotypes between healthy human individuals. Every subset's genomic DNA went evenly onto several immunoSEQ plates. Original data processing: Junction-only sequences produced by ImmunoSEQ had no quality scores, so filtering differed. Sequenced by immunoSEQ multiplex PCR; TCRdb stores in-frame clones only, minus some. V and J calls and clone size are copied from that table; D and trimming were computed from the DNA. Of roughly 2.5 million clones in the sample, 85% to 95% were seen once. In its sample, this clone was seen a few times. The CDR3 has 13 residues. J gave up 4 bases and V 6 bases, and 4 bases lay outside the gene matches. Germline CDR1 reads MDHEN; CDR2 reads SYDVKM.

The genes are TRBV28 and TRBJ1-2; 8 nucleotides agree with TRBD1. The sequencing input was naive CD4+ T cells sorted from blood. Subset meaning: CD45RA+ positively selected. The origin of this receptor is a man aged 18-30 years in good health. CDR3 in amino acids: CASRSGQAYGYTF. The CDR3 DNA reads as TGTGCCAGCAGATCGGGACAGGCCTATGGCTACACCTTC.